One sample yielded the 23 T cell receptor beta chains listed below, sequenced in a study of neoadjuvant nivolumab and ipilimumab in lung cancer (dated by TCRdb to about 2020). The library was built by means of the immunoSEQ multiplex PCR assay. The immuneACCESS repertoire file appears here via TCRdb, limited to in-frame rearrangements. These files lack a portion of the clones; in checked studies, under half of the deficit traces to unresolved V genes, and the cause of the others is not known. The sample records fewer than 20,000 clones, roughly three quarters of which are singletons. 8% of the sample is held by the ten biggest clonotypes. The sample's time point label, decoded: at surgical resection after neoadjuvant nivolumab +/- ipilimumab. The material sequenced was tumor tissue, taken after neoadjuvant nivolumab, alone or with ipilimumab, at or shortly before surgery. The receptor source for this set is an adult with non-small cell lung cancer.

This clone has a single count. The V gene is TRBV9, the J gene TRBJ1-2, with 11 bases matching TRBD1. The CDR3 extends over 16 amino acids. Germline values: CDR1 SGDLS, CDR2 YYNGEE. With V trimmed by 0 bases and J by 4 bases, 5 bases remained unmatched. CDR3 DNA: TGTGCCAGCAGCGTAGACGGGGGACAGGGGGGCTATGGCTACACCTTC. Protein: CASSVDGGQGGYGYTF. Variable domain in full (rest from reference TRBV9 and TRBJ1-2): DSGVTQTPKHLITATGQRVTLRCSPRSGDLSVYWYQQSLDQGLQFLIQYYNGEERAKGNILERFSAQQFPDLHSELNLSSLELGDSALYFCASSVDGGQGGYGYTFGSGTRLTVV.

The chain links TRBV19 to TRBJ2-3; TRBD1 might be the D (5 bases). Germline lookup yields CDR1 LNHDA and CDR2 SQIVND (reference sequence). The CDR3 is 14 amino acids. Trimming pared 7 bases from V and 1 base from J, leaving 12 bases between. The CDR3 DNA is TGTGCCAGTAAATGGGGCTGGGGCACAGATACGCAGTATTTT. It is translated as CASKWGWGTDTQYF. The whole variable domain, remainder taken from reference TRBV19 and TRBJ2-3, is DGGITQSPKYLFRKEGQNVTLSCEQNLNHDAMYWYRQDPGQGLRLIYYSQIVNDFQKGDIAEGYSVSREKKESFPLTVTSAQKNPTAFYLCASKWGWGTDTQYFGPGTRLTVL.

There are a few counts of this clone. The genes are TRBV5-1 and TRBJ1-2, with 7 bases that match TRBD1. This CDR3 is built from 12 residues. Germline V lookup: CDR1 SGHRS, CDR2 YFSETQ. Trimming at V came to 4 bases and at J to 5 bases, leaving 2 bases not matched to a gene. The CDR3 here is CASSVTGYGYTF. The CDR3 DNA is TGCGCCAGCAGCGTGACAGGGTATGGCTACACCTTC.

This chain connects TRBV14 to TRBJ1-2; TRBD1 is a possible D gene (6 bases). Germline CDR1 and CDR2: SGHDN and FVKESK. V was cut by 4 bases and J by 4 bases, with 10 bases left in between. The CDR3 runs 13 residues. CDR3 in amino acids: CASSPQGLYGYTF. CDR3 nucleotides: TGTGCCAGCAGCCCACAGGGCCTCTATGGCTACACCTTC.

The chain links TRBV2 to TRBJ1-2; possibly TRBD1 for D (6 bases). From germline, CDR1 is SNHLY and CDR2 FYNNEI. The length of the CDR3 is 14 residues. V was shortened by 6 bases and J by 2 bases, with 13 bases between the two germline ends. CDR3 nucleotide sequence: TGTGCCAGCAGGCGGGACACGCGGAACTATGGCTACACCTTC. It translates to CASRRDTRNYGYTF.

The chain joins TRBV6-1 to TRBJ1-2, with D uncertain. Trimming stripped 7 bases from V and 5 bases from J, with 14 bases between. The CDR3 totals 13 residues. CDR1 and CDR2 from the germline V gene are MNHNS and SASEGT. The CDR3 sequence: CASTGSFGYGYTF. In DNA form, the CDR3 reads TGTGCCAGCACCGGGAGCTTTGGGTATGGCTACACCTTC.

The chain combines TRBV18 with TRBJ2-1; D not certain. CDR3 size: 12 residues. V was cut by 8 bases and J by 0 bases, with 5 bases left in between. The germline gives CDR1 KGHSH, CDR2 LQKENI. The CDR3 DNA reads TGTGCCAGCCTGAGCTCCTACAATGAGCAGTTCTTC. This codes for CASLSSYNEQFF.

The rearrangement joins TRBV11-1 to TRBJ1-5; D is undetermined. The CDR3 totals 14 residues. Trimming took off 3 bases at V and 2 bases at J, with 8 bases between the two ends. The germline CDR1 and CDR2 sequences are SGHAT and FQDESV (reference sequence). In nucleotides, the CDR3 is TGTGCCAGCAGCTTGAATGGGCGCAATCAGCCCCAGCATTTT. Its translation: CASSLNGRNQPQHF.

V is TRBV6-5 and J is TRBJ1-4, with TRBD1 matching 9 bases. From germline, CDR1 is MNHEY and CDR2 SVGAGI. The CDR3 is 15 residues long. V was pared by 5 bases and J by 4 bases, with 5 bases of the junction left unmatched. CDR3 bases: TGTGCCAGCAGTACCTCGACAGGGGGTAATGAAAAACTGTTTTTT. Translating gives CASSTSTGGNEKLFF.

CDR3 amino acids: CASSQGASNQPQHF. CDR3 nucleotide sequence: TGTGCCAGCTCACAGGGGGCGAGCAATCAGCCCCAGCATTTT. The rearrangement links TRBV18 to TRBJ1-5; TRBD1 matches 7 bases. Germline assignment: CDR1 KGHSH and CDR2 LQKENI. V shed 4 bases, J shed 1 base, and the junction held 1 base outside the gene matches. The CDR3 loop spans 14 amino acids. Complete variable domain (other parts from reference TRBV18 and TRBJ1-5): NAGVMQNPRHLVRRRGQEARLRCSPMKGHSHVYWYRQLPEEGLKFMVYLQKENIIDESGMPKERFSAEFPKEGPSILRIQQVVRGDSAAYFCASSQGASNQPQHFGDGTRLSIL.

The chain couples TRBV5-5 to TRBJ2-7; D call uncertain. V lost 3 bases and J lost 3, with 10 bases in between. The CDR3 extends over 13 amino acids. Germline loops: CDR1 SGHKS, CDR2 YYEKEE (reference sequence). CDR3 amino acids: CASSSADGYEQYF. In DNA form, the CDR3 reads TGTGCCAGCAGCTCGGCCGATGGCTACGAGCAGTACTTC. Drawing the rest from reference TRBV5-5 and TRBJ2-7, the complete variable domain is DAGVTQSPTHLIKTRGQQVTLRCSPISGHKSVSWYQQVLGQGPQFIFQYYEKEERGRGNFPDRFSARQFPNYSSELNVNALLLGDSALYLCASSSADGYEQYFGPGTRLTVT.

The CDR3 sequence: CASSLLPSMFPGANVLTF. The CDR3 region has the DNA TGTGCCAGCAGTCTCCTACCTTCGATGTTTCCTGGGGCCAACGTCCTGACTTTC. The rearrangement joins TRBV5-6 to TRBJ2-6; D is undetermined. Germline V gene sequence: CDR1 SGHDT, CDR2 YYEEEE. V was clipped by 5 bases and J by 2 bases, with 20 bases between them. CDR3 length: 18 amino acids.

This clone was detected only once. The chain couples TRBV14 to TRBJ2-2; D ambiguous. CDR3 length equals 13 residues. Trimming took 6 bases from V and 0 from J, leaving 5 bases between them. Germline loops: CDR1 SGHDN, CDR2 FVKESK. The CDR3 nucleotides read TGTGCCAGCAGGCAGACGAACACCGGGGAGCTGTTTTTT. It translates to CASRQTNTGELFF.

The V and J genes are TRBV6-5 and TRBJ2-6, with D possibly TRBD1 on 6 matching bases. The V and J ends lost 10 bases and 4 bases respectively, with 17 bases between them. The CDR3 is 15 residues long. Germline V gene lookup returns CDR1 MNHEY and CDR2 SVGAGI. CDR3: CATSNQGWGANVLTF. The DNA for the CDR3 is TGTGCCACCTCGAATCAGGGGTGGGGGGCCAACGTCCTGACTTTC.

This clone has only one observation. The rearrangement uses TRBV5-1 and TRBJ2-1, with a tentative D call TRBD1 (5 bases). This CDR3 is built from 15 residues. The V end was cut by 2 bases, the J end by 7 bases, with 16 bases between. CDR1 is SGHRS, CDR2 YFSETQ, per germline. The CDR3 spells CASSFVGAPQNEQFF. In nucleotides, the CDR3 is TGCGCCAGCAGCTTTGTTGGGGCTCCTCAGAATGAGCAGTTCTTC.

V gene TRBV7-9 combines with J gene TRBJ2-1; 9 bases map to TRBD1. The germline CDR1 and CDR2 sequences are SEHNR and FQNEAQ (reference sequence). The CDR3 length is 15 residues. J gave up 7 bases and V 5 bases, and 9 bases lay outside the gene matches. CDR3: CASSPRTGVQNEQFF. CDR3 sequence (DNA): TGTGCCAGCAGCCCCCGGACAGGGGTCCAAAATGAGCAGTTCTTC.

The V and J genes are TRBV4-1 and TRBJ2-7; D may be TRBD1 (5 bases). CDR3 length: 14 amino acids. CDR1 is MGHRA, CDR2 YSYEKL, per germline. Trimming shortened V by 2 bases and J by 4 bases, and 12 bases separated the two germline ends. DNA for the CDR3: TGCGCCAGCAGCCAAATGGGGCCGCCTTACGAGCAGTACTTC. This sequence encodes CASSQMGPPYEQYF.

J is TRBJ1-1 and V is TRBV5-1; D ambiguous. Germline V gene data show CDR1 as SGHRS and CDR2 as YFSETQ. With 3 bases removed from V and 1 base from J, the gap between germline ends came to 7 bases. The CDR3 contains 13 residues. CDR3 sequence: CASSSTPNTEAFF. CDR3 DNA: TGCGCCAGCAGCTCGACCCCGAACACTGAAGCTTTCTTT.

The V gene is TRBV5-1, the J gene TRBJ1-6, with D perhaps TRBD1 (6 bases). Germline loops: CDR1 SGHRS, CDR2 YFSETQ. Trimming shortened V by 0 bases and J by 10 bases, and 17 bases separated the two germline ends. The CDR3 has 16 amino acids. This CDR3 reads CASSLEVTGRESPLHF. The CDR3 coding sequence is TGCGCCAGCAGCTTGGAGGTCACAGGGAGGGAATCACCCCTCCACTTT.

In DNA, the CDR3 is TGTGCCAGCAGCTTGGACAGAAACTATGGCTACACCTTC. Residues: CASSLDRNYGYTF. V is TRBV6-5 and J is TRBJ1-2; a possible D gene is TRBD1 (6 bases). CDR3 length: 13 amino acids. Germline CDR1 reads MNHEY; CDR2 reads SVGAGI. V was shortened by 6 bases and J by 2 bases, with 10 bases between the two germline ends.

The rearrangement joins TRBV9 to TRBJ2-7; 8 bases fit TRBD1. The germline CDR1 and CDR2 sequences are SGDLS and YYNGEE. This CDR3 spans 15 amino acids. V dropped 0 bases and J dropped 5; count of bases not matched to a gene: 7. The CDR3 DNA reads TGTGCCAGCAGCGTAGCGTCGGACAGGGCTCACGAGCAGTACTTC. This encodes CASSVASDRAHEQYF.

The chain recombines TRBV7-2 with TRBJ1-1; the match to TRBD1 covers 9 bases. Germline V gives CDR1 SGHTA, CDR2 FQGNSA. The length of the CDR3 is 15 residues. V dropped 6 bases and J dropped 5; count of bases not matched to a gene: 10. CDR3 DNA sequence: TGTGCCAGCAGGTCGACAGGGGGAAGGAGAACTGAAGCTTTCTTT. Residues: CASRSTGGRRTEAFF. Drawing the rest from reference TRBV7-2 and TRBJ1-1, the complete variable domain is GAGVSQSPSNKVTEKGKDVELRCDPISGHTALYWYRQSLGQGLEFLIYFQGNSAPDKSGLPSDRFSAERTGGSVSTLTIQRTQQEDSAVYLCASRSTGGRRTEAFFGQGTRLTVV.

The J gene is TRBJ1-2, the V gene TRBV7-9; D is perhaps TRBD1 (6 bases). CDR3 size: 13 residues. CDR1 and CDR2 from the germline V gene are SEHNR and FQNEAQ (reference sequence). V lost 5 bases, J lost 1 base, and 8 bases lay in between. The CDR3 reads CASSPQGNYGYTF. The CDR3 DNA sequence: TGTGCCAGCAGCCCACAGGGTAACTATGGCTACACCTTC.